The text below deals with one TCR beta chain. These data originate in a study of blood T cell repertoires in COVID-19. Across the study: The origin of the acute and convalescent COVID-19 samples was the United States, Italy and Spain. The cDNA or gDNA used as material had been derived from T cells, B-cell-depleted T cells, or PBMCs.

The V and J ends lost 4 bases and 7 bases respectively, with 7 bases between them. From germline, CDR1 is ENHRY and CDR2 SYGVKD. CDR3 length: 11 residues. Using immunoSEQ multiplex PCR, the repertoire was profiled, and TCRdb retains in-frame clones only, with some absent. Of roughly 150,000 clones listed, under 85% are singletons. Seattle's enrolled individuals joined amid active infection and were then monitored longitudinally. Sequenced material: peripheral blood. The TCR was taken from an elderly man with COVID-19, enrolled during active disease. V and J are TRBV10-3 and TRBJ1-2, with D hard to call. The CDR3 nucleotides read TGTGCCATCAGTGTATCCCGTGGCTACACCTTC. The encoded protein is CAISVSRGYTF.